This entry is about one T cell receptor (beta chain). The ends were cut back, 2 bases at V and 9 bases at J, with 17 bases in the middle. Per the germline V gene, CDR1 is SGHVS and CDR2 is FNYEAQ. This CDR3 has 15 amino acids. In TCRdb, the 5' RACE reads were re-called with MiXCR into one record per CDR3 protein. Among around 450,000 distinct CDR3 sequences listed, about 20% were seen once. This specimen comes from a study of T-cell memory formation after mild COVID-19. This TCR derives from an adult woman who had mild COVID-19 (a few samples of this study predate the infection). Cell type and time point are not known. The sample was PBMCs or a T cell subset sorted from them (not recorded which). J is TRBJ1-5 and V is TRBV7-6; the D gene is possibly TRBD1 (5 bases). The CDR3 bases are TGTGCCAGCAGCTTAAGGGACCGGGGATGGTCGCCCCAGCATTTT. Its translation: CASSLRDRGWSPQHF.